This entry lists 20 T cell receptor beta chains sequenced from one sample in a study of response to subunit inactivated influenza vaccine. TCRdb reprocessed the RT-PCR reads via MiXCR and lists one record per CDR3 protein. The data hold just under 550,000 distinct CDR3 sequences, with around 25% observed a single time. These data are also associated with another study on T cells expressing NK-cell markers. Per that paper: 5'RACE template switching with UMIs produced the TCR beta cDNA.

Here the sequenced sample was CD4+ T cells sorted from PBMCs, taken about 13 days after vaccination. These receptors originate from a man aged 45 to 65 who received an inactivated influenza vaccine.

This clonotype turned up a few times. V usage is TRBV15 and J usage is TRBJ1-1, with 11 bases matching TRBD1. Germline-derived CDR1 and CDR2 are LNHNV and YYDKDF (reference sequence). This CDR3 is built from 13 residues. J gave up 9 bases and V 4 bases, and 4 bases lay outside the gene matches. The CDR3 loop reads CATSNVDRGQAFF. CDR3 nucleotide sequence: TGTGCCACCAGCAACGTGGACAGGGGGCAAGCTTTCTTT.

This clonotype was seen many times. In nucleotides, the CDR3 is TGTGCCAGCAGCCAAAAGGGACTAGGTTGGGGTGAGCAGTTCTTC. Amino acid sequence: CASSQKGLGWGEQFF. The V and J genes are TRBV3-1 and TRBJ2-1; 8 bases match TRBD2. The CDR3 consists of 15 residues. Germline V gene lookup returns CDR1 LGHDT and CDR2 YNNKEL (reference sequence). Trimming took 2 bases from V and 9 from J; bases not matched to a gene: 9.

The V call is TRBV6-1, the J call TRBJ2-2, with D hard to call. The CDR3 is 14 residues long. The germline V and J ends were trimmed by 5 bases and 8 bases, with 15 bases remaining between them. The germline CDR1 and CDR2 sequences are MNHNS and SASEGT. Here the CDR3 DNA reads TGTGCCAGCAGTCCCCGATCCCTGGGGGGGGAGCTGTTTTTT. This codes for CASSPRSLGGELFF.

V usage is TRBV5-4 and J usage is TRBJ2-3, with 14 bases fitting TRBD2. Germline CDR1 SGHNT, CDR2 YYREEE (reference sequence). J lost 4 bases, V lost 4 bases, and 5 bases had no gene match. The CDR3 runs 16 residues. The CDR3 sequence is CASSAGTSGSSDTQYF. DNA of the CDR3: TGTGCCAGCAGCGCGGGGACTAGCGGGAGTTCAGATACGCAGTATTTT. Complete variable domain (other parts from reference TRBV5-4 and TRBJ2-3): ETGVTQSPTHLIKTRGQQVTLRCSSQSGHNTVSWYQQALGQGPQFIFQYYREEENGRGNFPPRFSGLQFPNYSSELNVNALELDDSALYLCASSAGTSGSSDTQYFGPGTRLTVL.

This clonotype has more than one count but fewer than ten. The DNA for the CDR3 is TGTGCCAGCAGCTTAGGGACTAGCGGGAGGGCCGAAAACATTCAGTACTTC. It encodes CASSLGTSGRAENIQYF. The chain combines TRBV7-8 with TRBJ2-4; 15 bases fit TRBD2. After removal of 1 base from V and 5 bases from J, the junction contained 3 bases not matched to a gene. Germline-derived CDR1 and CDR2 are SGHVS and FQNEAQ. This CDR3 comprises 17 residues.

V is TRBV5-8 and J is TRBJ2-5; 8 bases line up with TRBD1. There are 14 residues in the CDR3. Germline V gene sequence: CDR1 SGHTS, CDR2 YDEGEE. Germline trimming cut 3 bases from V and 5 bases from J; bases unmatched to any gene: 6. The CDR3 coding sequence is TGTGCCAGCAGCTCCAGACAGGGGACGGAGACCCAGTACTTC. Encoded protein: CASSSRQGTETQYF.

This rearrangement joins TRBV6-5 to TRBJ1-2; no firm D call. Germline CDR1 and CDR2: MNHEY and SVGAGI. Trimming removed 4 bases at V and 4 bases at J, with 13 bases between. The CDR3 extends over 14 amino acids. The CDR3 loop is CASSSRISSYGYTF. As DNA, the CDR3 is TGTGCCAGCAGTTCGAGGATCTCTTCCTATGGCTACACCTTC.

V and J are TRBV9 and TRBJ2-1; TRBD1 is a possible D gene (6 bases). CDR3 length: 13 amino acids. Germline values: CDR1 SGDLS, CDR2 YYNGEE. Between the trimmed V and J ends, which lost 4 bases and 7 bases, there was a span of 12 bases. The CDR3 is CASSPSRGNEQFF. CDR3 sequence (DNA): TGTGCCAGCAGCCCCAGCAGGGGAAATGAGCAGTTCTTC.

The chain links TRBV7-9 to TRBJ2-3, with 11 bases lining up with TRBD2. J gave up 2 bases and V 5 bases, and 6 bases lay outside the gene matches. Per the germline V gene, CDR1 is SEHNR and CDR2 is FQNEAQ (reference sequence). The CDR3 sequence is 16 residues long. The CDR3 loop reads CASSTRLAGHTDTQYF. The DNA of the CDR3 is TGTGCCAGCAGCACCCGACTAGCGGGGCACACAGATACGCAGTATTTT.

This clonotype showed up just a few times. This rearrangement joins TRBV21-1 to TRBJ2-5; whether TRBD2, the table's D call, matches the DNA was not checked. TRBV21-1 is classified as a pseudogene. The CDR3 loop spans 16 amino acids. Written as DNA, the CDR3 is TGTGCCAGCAGAACCAGGGCTAGCGGGTTACAAGAGACCCAGTACTTC. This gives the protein CASRTRASGLQETQYF.

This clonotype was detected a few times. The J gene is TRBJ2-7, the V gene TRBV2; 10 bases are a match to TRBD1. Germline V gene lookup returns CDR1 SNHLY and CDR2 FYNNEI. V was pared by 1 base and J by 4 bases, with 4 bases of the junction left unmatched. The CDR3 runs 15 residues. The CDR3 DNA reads TGTGCCAGCAGTGAAGGGCGGACAGGGGGGTACGAGCAGTACTTC. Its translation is CASSEGRTGGYEQYF.

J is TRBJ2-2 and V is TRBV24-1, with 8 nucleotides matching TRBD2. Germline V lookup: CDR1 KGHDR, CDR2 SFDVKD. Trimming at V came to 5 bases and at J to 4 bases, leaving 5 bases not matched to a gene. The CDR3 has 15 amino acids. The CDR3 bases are TGTGCCACCAGTGTGGCGGGAGGAGGCACCGGGGAGCTGTTTTTT. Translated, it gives CATSVAGGGTGELFF.

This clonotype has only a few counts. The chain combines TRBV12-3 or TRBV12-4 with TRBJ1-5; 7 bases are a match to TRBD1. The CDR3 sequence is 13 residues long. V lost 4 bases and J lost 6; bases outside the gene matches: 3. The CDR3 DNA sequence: TGTGCCAGCAGTTCACGGACAGGTCAGCCCCAGCATTTT. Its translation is CASSSRTGQPQHF.

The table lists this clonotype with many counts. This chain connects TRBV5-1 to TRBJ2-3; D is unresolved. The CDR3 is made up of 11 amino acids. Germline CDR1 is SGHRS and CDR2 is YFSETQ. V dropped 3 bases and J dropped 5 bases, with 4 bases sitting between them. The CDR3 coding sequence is TGCGCCAGCAGCTCGCTAGATACGCAGTATTTT. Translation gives CASSSLDTQYF.

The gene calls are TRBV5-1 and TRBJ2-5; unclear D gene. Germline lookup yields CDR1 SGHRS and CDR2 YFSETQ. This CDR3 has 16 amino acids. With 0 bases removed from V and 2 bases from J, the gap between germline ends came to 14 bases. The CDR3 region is CASSLGAARLQETQYF. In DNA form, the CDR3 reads TGCGCCAGCAGCTTGGGGGCGGCACGGCTTCAAGAGACCCAGTACTTC.

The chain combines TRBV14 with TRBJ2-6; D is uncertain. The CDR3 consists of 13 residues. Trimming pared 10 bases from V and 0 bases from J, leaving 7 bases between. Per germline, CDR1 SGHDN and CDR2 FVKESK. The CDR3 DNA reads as TGTGCCACGGAAGCCTCTGGGGCCAACGTCCTGACTTTC. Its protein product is CATEASGANVLTF.

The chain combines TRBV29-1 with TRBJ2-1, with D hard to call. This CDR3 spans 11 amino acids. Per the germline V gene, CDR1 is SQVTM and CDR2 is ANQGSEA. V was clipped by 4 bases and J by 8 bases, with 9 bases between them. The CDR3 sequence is CSVALDYEQFF. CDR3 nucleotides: TGCAGCGTTGCATTAGATTATGAGCAGTTCTTC.

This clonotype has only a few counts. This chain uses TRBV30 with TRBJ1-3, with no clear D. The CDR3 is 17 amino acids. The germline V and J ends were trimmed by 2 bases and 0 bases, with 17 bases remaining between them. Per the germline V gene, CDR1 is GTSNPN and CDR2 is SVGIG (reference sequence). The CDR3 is CAWSPTRTARSGNTIYF. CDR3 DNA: TGTGCCTGGAGTCCAACACGGACGGCACGCTCTGGAAACACCATATATTTT.

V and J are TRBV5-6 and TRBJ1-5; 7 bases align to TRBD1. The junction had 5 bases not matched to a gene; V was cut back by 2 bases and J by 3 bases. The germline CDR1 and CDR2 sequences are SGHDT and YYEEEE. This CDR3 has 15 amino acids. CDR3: CASSFGTANNQPQHF. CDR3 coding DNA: TGTGCCAGCAGCTTCGGGACAGCGAACAATCAGCCCCAGCATTTT.

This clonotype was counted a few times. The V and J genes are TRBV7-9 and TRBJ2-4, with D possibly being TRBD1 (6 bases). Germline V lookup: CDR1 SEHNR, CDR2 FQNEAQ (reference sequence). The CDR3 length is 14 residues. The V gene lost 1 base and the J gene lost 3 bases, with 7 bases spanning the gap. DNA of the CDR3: TGTGCCAGCAGCTTAGAGGGGGTCAAAAACATTCAGTACTTC. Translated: CASSLEGVKNIQYF.